This T cell receptor (beta chain) emerged from a study of T-cell reconstitution after alpha-beta-depleted transplantation in children. Between the trimmed V and J ends, which lost 2 bases and 0 bases, there was a span of 17 bases. This CDR3 is built from 17 residues. The germline CDR1 and CDR2 sequences are KGHSH and LQKENI. The TCRbeta library incorporated unique molecular identifiers. TCRdb re-analysed the PCR reads in MiXCR, keeping a single row per CDR3 protein. The sample gives 70,000 to 95,000 distinct CDR3 sequences, about 14% of which show up once; around a fifth is in the top ten. The source is a male patient aged 2-9 years who had a stem cell transplant for acute lymphoblastic leukemia, so the T cells may come from the graft donor. Source: PBMCs, mostly from graft donor cells, taken 180 days after TCRalphabeta/CD19-depleted stem cell transplant. V gene TRBV18 combines with J gene TRBJ2-7; D possibly matches TRBD1 or TRBD2 (6 bases each). The CDR3 DNA reads TGTGCCAGCTCACCAAGGGGGGTAACAGGACCCTCCTACGAGCAGTACTTC. Translating gives CASSPRGVTGPSYEQYF.